What follows are 14 T cell receptor beta chains derived from one specimen sequenced in a study of blood T cell repertoires in COVID-19 (dated by TCRdb to about 2020). The library was produced with the immunoSEQ multiplex PCR assay. The immuneACCESS repertoire file appears here via TCRdb, limited to in-frame rearrangements. These files lack a portion of the clones; in checked studies, under half of the deficit traces to unresolved V genes, and the cause of the others is not known. The sample table records roughly 240,000 clones; approximately 83% of these occur just once. Of the sample, 3% to 4.5% is held by the ten largest clones. The specimen sequenced was PBMCs or T cells enriched from blood (not recorded which). The receptors derive from a woman in her thirties or forties who had been exposed to COVID-19.

The chain recombines TRBV4-2 with TRBJ1-1; perhaps TRBD1 as D (6 bases). The CDR3 covers 16 residues. Germline V CDR1 and CDR2: LGHNA, YNFKEQ. The V end was cut by 1 base, the J end by 0 bases, with 12 bases between. CDR3 protein: CASSQGQDLMNTEAFF. As DNA, the CDR3 is TGTGCCAGCAGCCAAGGACAGGATCTCATGAACACTGAAGCTTTCTTT.

The rearrangement uses TRBV19 and TRBJ2-2; 8 nucleotides align to TRBD1. With V trimmed by 10 bases and J by 7 bases, 14 bases remained unmatched. The CDR3 extends over 15 amino acids. From germline, CDR1 is LNHDA and CDR2 SQIVND (reference sequence). CDR3 loop: CATRARGQAGGELFF. In DNA form, the CDR3 reads TGTGCCACTCGAGCCCGGGGACAGGCGGGCGGGGAGCTGTTTTTT.

The gene calls are TRBV6-2 or TRBV6-3 and TRBJ1-1; possibly TRBD1 for D (5 bases). V was shortened by 2 bases and J by 6 bases, with 19 bases between the two germline ends. The CDR3 sequence is 16 residues long. Germline CDR1 and CDR2: MNHEY and SVGEGT. CDR3 DNA sequence: TGTGCCAGCAGTTACCTAACAGGCCAAAGCAGCCCTGAAGCTTTCTTT. Amino acids: CASSYLTGQSSPEAFF.

The chain is built from TRBV12-3 or TRBV12-4 and TRBJ2-1, with D uncertain. Trimming took 5 bases from V and 3 from J, leaving 8 bases between them. The CDR3 sequence is 13 residues long. The CDR3 nucleotides are TGTGCCAGCAGTCCCGGTAACTACAATGAGCAGTTCTTC. Its translation is CASSPGNYNEQFF.

This sequence joins TRBV7-2 and TRBJ2-7; 10 bases match TRBD2. J was trimmed by 4 bases and V by 1 base; bases with no gene match: 10. The V gene's germline CDR1 is SGHTA and CDR2 FQGNSA. The CDR3 loop spans 17 amino acids. CDR3 sequence reads: CASSLGALAGALYEQYF. The CDR3 DNA reads as TGTGCCAGCAGCTTAGGGGCTCTAGCGGGGGCCTTATACGAGCAGTACTTC. Variable domain in full (rest from reference TRBV7-2 and TRBJ2-7): GAGVSQSPSNKVTEKGKDVELRCDPISGHTALYWYRQSLGQGLEFLIYFQGNSAPDKSGLPSDRFSAERTGGSVSTLTIQRTQQEDSAVYLCASSLGALAGALYEQYFGPGTRLTVT.

The rearrangement links TRBV6-5 to TRBJ1-2; D gene ambiguous. The CDR3 runs to 14 residues. V lost 0 bases, J lost 0 bases, and 5 bases lay in between. The germline V gene encodes CDR1 MNHEY and CDR2 SVGAGI. The CDR3 spells CASSYSGSNYGYTF. In DNA form, the CDR3 reads TGTGCCAGCAGTTACTCGGGCTCTAACTATGGCTACACCTTC.

The chain couples TRBV6-5 to TRBJ1-5; D remains unclear. Trimming removed 6 bases from V and 3 bases from J, with 9 bases in between. Germline CDR1 MNHEY, CDR2 SVGAGI. The CDR3 sequence is 13 residues long. For the CDR3, the DNA is TGTGCCAGCAGCCCCCGTCCCAATCAGCCCCAGCATTTT. It specifies CASSPRPNQPQHF.

This chain connects TRBV9 to TRBJ1-5; perhaps TRBD1 as D (5 bases). With 4 bases removed from V and 6 bases from J, the gap between germline ends came to 14 bases. Per germline, CDR1 SGDLS and CDR2 YYNGEE. The CDR3 runs 14 residues. The CDR3 nucleotides read TGTGCCAGCAGCTCCCTAGGGCAGGGTCAGCCCCAGCATTTT. Residues: CASSSLGQGQPQHF.

CDR3 amino acids: CASSLDGGADDEQYF. DNA of the CDR3: TGCGCCAGCAGCTTGGATGGGGGGGCAGACGACGAGCAGTACTTC. The rearrangement links TRBV5-1 to TRBJ2-7; possible D gene TRBD2, 7 bases. The CDR3 length is 15 residues. V lost 0 bases and J lost 5, with 15 bases in between. Germline V gene data show CDR1 as SGHRS and CDR2 as YFSETQ.

The CDR3, as DNA: TGTGCCAGCAGCAAGCCTAGCGGGGGGTTTCAAGAGACCCAGTACTTC. Amino acid sequence: CASSKPSGGFQETQYF. The chain joins TRBV21-1 to TRBJ2-5; TRBD2, the table's D call, lacks a check against the DNA. TRBV21-1 is a recognized pseudogene. The CDR3 is 16 amino acids.

The V gene is TRBV2, the J gene TRBJ1-2, with D perhaps matching TRBD1 (5 bases). With 3 bases removed from V and 8 bases from J, the gap between germline ends came to 13 bases. Germline loops: CDR1 SNHLY, CDR2 FYNNEI. The length of the CDR3 is 13 residues. The CDR3 loop reads CASSEGPGRGYTF. CDR3 nucleotide sequence: TGTGCCAGCAGTGAGGGTCCAGGGCGAGGCTACACCTTC.

The genes are TRBV7-3 and TRBJ1-1; D is ambiguous. Trimming took 5 bases from V and 1 from J, leaving 11 bases between them. The CDR3 consists of 14 residues. In germline, CDR1 is SGHTA, CDR2 FQGTGA. CDR3 region: CASSRGYGNTEAFF. Written as DNA, the CDR3 is TGTGCCAGCAGCCGAGGCTATGGGAACACTGAAGCTTTCTTT.

The V gene is TRBV30, the J gene TRBJ1-1, with 8 positions matching TRBD1. Trimming at V came to 3 bases and at J to 0 bases, leaving 6 bases not matched to a gene. CDR1 is GTSNPN and CDR2 is SVGIG in the germline V gene (reference sequence). CDR3 length: 15 amino acids. The DNA of the CDR3 is TGTGCCTGGAGCGCGGACAGGGTCCTGAACACTGAAGCTTTCTTT. Translated, it gives CAWSADRVLNTEAFF.

J is TRBJ1-3 and V is TRBV6-5; weak D call: TRBD1 (5 bases). Trimming stripped 6 bases from V and 5 bases from J, with 14 bases between. CDR1 and CDR2 (germline): MNHEY, SVGAGI. The CDR3 totals 14 residues. The CDR3 is CASRLDSTRNTIYF. The CDR3 coding sequence is TGTGCCAGCAGATTAGACAGCACCAGAAACACCATATATTTT.